Presented here are 7 T cell receptor beta chains from one specimen sequenced in a study of blood T cell repertoires in COVID-19. Using immunoSEQ multiplex PCR, the repertoire was profiled, and TCRdb retains in-frame clones only, with some absent. This table holds 60,000 or so clones, approximately 80% found once. The specimen was peripheral blood. These receptors came from a man older than 75 with acute or convalescent COVID-19.

V is TRBV6-5 and J is TRBJ1-2, with 9 bases lining up with TRBD1. Unmatched junction bases numbered 5, after V lost 8 bases and J lost 7 bases. Germline-derived CDR1 and CDR2 are MNHEY and SVGAGI. The CDR3 is 12 amino acids. The CDR3 loop is CASRDRVGGYTF. CDR3 sequence (DNA): TGTGCCAGCCGGGACAGGGTGGGTGGCTACACCTTC.

The genes are TRBV9 and TRBJ2-1; TRBD2 agrees at 7 bases. The V and J ends lost 4 bases and 5 bases, in that order; junction bases with no gene match: 6. Germline lookup yields CDR1 SGDLS and CDR2 YYNGEE. The CDR3 runs to 14 residues. The CDR3: CASSPGTTHNEQFF. For the CDR3, the DNA is TGTGCCAGCAGCCCAGGGACTACCCACAATGAGCAGTTCTTC.

This clone came up once. The J gene is TRBJ1-4, the V gene TRBV24-1, with 7 bases that match TRBD1. There are 16 residues in the CDR3. V lost 6 bases and J lost 0; bases outside the gene matches: 6. CDR1 is KGHDR, CDR2 SFDVKD, per germline. The CDR3 bases are TGTGCCACCAGTATACAGGGGAGTACAACTAATGAAAAACTGTTTTTT. It yields the protein CATSIQGSTTNEKLFF.

This rearrangement joins TRBV5-4 to TRBJ2-6; 13 nucleotides line up with TRBD2. The germline CDR1 and CDR2 sequences are SGHNT and YYREEE (reference sequence). Trimming cost V 6 bases and J 2 bases; bases outside gene matches: 8. The CDR3 runs 18 residues. The CDR3 loop reads CASNRPTSGGAGANVLTF. The CDR3 coding sequence is TGTGCCAGCAATCGCCCCACTAGCGGGGGGGCTGGGGCCAACGTCCTGACTTTC.

This clone was seen just once. The J gene is TRBJ2-4, the V gene TRBV6-1; D is undetermined. V was cut by 2 bases and J by 3 bases, with 11 bases left in between. Germline V gene sequence: CDR1 MNHNS, CDR2 SASEGT. There are 15 residues in the CDR3. DNA of the CDR3: TGTGCCAGCAGTGAATCAGGAATCGGCAAAAACATTCAGTACTTC. It codes for CASSESGIGKNIQYF.

The rearrangement uses TRBV5-4 and TRBJ1-5; tentatively, D is TRBD1 (5 bases). Germline CDR1 is SGHNT and CDR2 is YYREEE (reference sequence). Trimming pared 0 bases from V and 6 bases from J, leaving 7 bases between. This CDR3 is built from 13 residues. CDR3 bases: TGTGCCAGCAGCTTGGCGACAGTTCAGCCCCAGCATTTT. It codes for CASSLATVQPQHF.

The chain is built from TRBV3-1 (or the pseudogene TRBV3-2) and TRBJ1-1; 9 nucleotides align to TRBD1. Germline CDR1 is LGHDT and CDR2 is YNNKEL (reference sequence). Trimming took 5 bases from V and 0 from J; bases not matched to a gene: 4. The CDR3 length is 15 residues. The CDR3 DNA reads TGTGCCAGCAGCAGACAGGGGGTCGTGAACACTGAAGCTTTCTTT. This translates into CASSRQGVVNTEAFF.